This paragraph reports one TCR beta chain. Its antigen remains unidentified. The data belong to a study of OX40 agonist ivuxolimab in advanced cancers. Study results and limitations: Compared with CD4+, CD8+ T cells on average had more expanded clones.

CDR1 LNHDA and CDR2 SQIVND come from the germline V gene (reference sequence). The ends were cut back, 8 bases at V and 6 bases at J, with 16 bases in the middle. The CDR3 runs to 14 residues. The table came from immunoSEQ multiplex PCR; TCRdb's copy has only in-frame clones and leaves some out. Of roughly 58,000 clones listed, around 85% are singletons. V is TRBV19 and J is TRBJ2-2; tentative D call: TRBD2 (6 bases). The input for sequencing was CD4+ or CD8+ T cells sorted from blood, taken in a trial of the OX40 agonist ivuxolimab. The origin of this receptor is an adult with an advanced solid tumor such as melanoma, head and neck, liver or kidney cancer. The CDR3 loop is CASRWGTAPGELFF. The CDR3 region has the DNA TGTGCCAGTCGATGGGGGACTGCCCCCGGGGAGCTGTTTTTT.